Each of the 10 T cell receptor beta chains below was sequenced from the same sample in a study of OX40 agonist ivuxolimab in advanced cancers. Some clones are missing from TCRdb's copy, which holds only in-frame ones; the method was immunoSEQ multiplex PCR. The sample lists about 62,000 clones, around 90% occurring once. Sample: CD4+ or CD8+ T cells sorted from blood, taken in a trial of the OX40 agonist ivuxolimab. Receptors were obtained from an adult with an advanced solid tumor such as melanoma, head and neck, liver or kidney cancer.

This chain links TRBV2 with TRBJ2-1; 14 bases are shared with TRBD2. This CDR3 has 16 amino acids. Germline values: CDR1 SNHLY, CDR2 FYNNEI. V shed 5 bases and J 7 bases; nucleotides not matched to a gene: 7. CDR3 DNA sequence: TGTGCCAGCAGTCAGGGACTAGCGGGAGCGGTGAATGAGCAGTTCTTC. Translation gives CASSQGLAGAVNEQFF.

The chain carries TRBV7-2 and TRBJ1-2; tentatively, D is TRBD1 (6 bases). There are 16 residues in the CDR3. Trimming took 4 bases from V and 2 from J, leaving 17 bases between them. CDR1 is SGHTA, CDR2 FQGNSA, per germline. The CDR3 DNA reads TGTGCCAGCAGCTCGGGGGGGCAGACTGGGAACTATGGCTACACCTTC. As protein: CASSSGGQTGNYGYTF.

This clone was detected only once. The V and J genes are TRBV28 and TRBJ1-1; the D gene is possibly TRBD1 (6 bases). V was shortened by 5 bases and J by 1 base, with 20 bases between the two germline ends. The CDR3 is made up of 17 amino acids. Germline CDR1 reads MDHEN; CDR2 reads SYDVKM. The CDR3 region has the DNA TGTGCCAGCAGTCTCCCCACCATGGACAGACAGAACACTGAAGCTTTCTTT. Translation: CASSLPTMDRQNTEAFF.

The genes are TRBV6-1 and TRBJ2-5, with TRBD1 matching 9 bases. The CDR3 consists of 15 residues. Germline V CDR1 and CDR2: MNHNS, SASEGT. The V gene end was trimmed by 7 bases and the J gene end by 2 bases; junction bases not matched to a gene: 8. The CDR3 nucleotides read TGTGCCAGCAATAGACAGGGGGTGAATCAAGAGACCCAGTACTTC. Amino acid sequence: CASNRQGVNQETQYF.

This chain links TRBV9 with TRBJ2-2; 8 bases align to TRBD2. Trimming at V came to 4 bases and at J to 5 bases, leaving 1 base not matched to a gene. Germline V CDR1 and CDR2: SGDLS, YYNGEE. The CDR3 contains 13 residues. The CDR3 loop reads CASSPGGTGELFF. CDR3 nucleotide sequence: TGTGCCAGCAGCCCGGGGGGGACCGGGGAGCTGTTTTTT.

The V and J genes are TRBV19 and TRBJ2-1; unclear D gene. The CDR3 contains 14 residues. Germline V CDR1 and CDR2: LNHDA, SQIVND (reference sequence). Trimming pared 5 bases from V and 1 base from J, leaving 9 bases between. This CDR3 is CASSHARSYNEQFF. The CDR3 nucleotides read TGTGCCAGTAGTCATGCAAGATCCTACAATGAGCAGTTCTTC.

The CDR3 sequence is CASSLSGTGFFEQFF. CDR3 nucleotide sequence: TGTGCCAGCAGTTTATCAGGGACAGGGTTTTTTGAGCAGTTCTTC. The V gene is TRBV27, the J gene TRBJ2-1, with 9 positions matching TRBD1. The CDR3 totals 15 residues. The V and J ends lost 0 bases and 9 bases, in that order; junction bases with no gene match: 6. CDR1 is MNHEY and CDR2 is SMNVEV in the germline V gene (reference sequence).

The chain recombines TRBV27 with TRBJ2-5; TRBD1 is a possible D gene (6 bases). The J call may be mistaken, given a closer DNA end match to TRBJ2-7. The CDR3 covers 15 residues. Germline V gene sequence: CDR1 MNHEY, CDR2 SMNVEV (reference sequence). The CDR3 DNA is TGTGCCAGCAGTTTATCCGGACAGCTATTCTACGAGCAGTACTTC. It translates to CASSLSGQLFYEQYF.

The chain employs TRBV4-1 and TRBJ2-2; 8 nucleotides agree with TRBD1. Germline V gene sequence: CDR1 MGHRA, CDR2 YSYEKL. Trimming removed 4 bases from V and 5 bases from J; junction bases left unmatched: 6. The CDR3 consists of 15 residues. CDR3 sequence (DNA): TGCGCCAGCAGCCCCGGGACAGGACGAACCGGGGAGCTGTTTTTT. It translates to CASSPGTGRTGELFF.

The genes are TRBV28 and TRBJ2-2, with TRBD2 identical over 10 bases. CDR1 and CDR2 (germline): MDHEN, SYDVKM. This CDR3 is 16 amino acids long. V trimming: 4 bases; J trimming: 6 bases; junction bases outside the gene matches: 8. CDR3 sequence: CASSSFLAGVPGELFF. In DNA, the CDR3 is TGTGCCAGCAGTTCCTTCCTAGCGGGAGTCCCCGGGGAGCTGTTTTTT.